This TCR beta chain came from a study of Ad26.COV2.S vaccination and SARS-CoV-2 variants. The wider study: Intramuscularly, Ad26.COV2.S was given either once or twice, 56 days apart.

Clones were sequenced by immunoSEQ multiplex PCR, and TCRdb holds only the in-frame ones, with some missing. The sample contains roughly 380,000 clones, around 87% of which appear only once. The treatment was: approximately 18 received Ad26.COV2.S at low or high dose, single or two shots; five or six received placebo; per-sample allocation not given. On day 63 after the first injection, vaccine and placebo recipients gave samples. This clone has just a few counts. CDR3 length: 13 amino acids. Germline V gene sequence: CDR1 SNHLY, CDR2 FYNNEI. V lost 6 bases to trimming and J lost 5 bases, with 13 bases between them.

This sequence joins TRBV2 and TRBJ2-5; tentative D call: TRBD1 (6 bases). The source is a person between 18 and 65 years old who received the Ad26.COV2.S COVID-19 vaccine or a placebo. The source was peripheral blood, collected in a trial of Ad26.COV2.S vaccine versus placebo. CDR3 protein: CASSPQGLETQYF. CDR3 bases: TGTGCCAGCAGCCCACAGGGTTTGGAGACCCAGTACTTC.